The 21 T cell receptor beta chains listed next were all sequenced from one sample in a study of blood T cell repertoires in COVID-19 (dated by TCRdb to 2019 to 2021). The receptor library was made with the immunoSEQ multiplex PCR assay. The clones in this table, taken by TCRdb from immuneACCESS, are in-frame only. Not every clone is retained; where verified, under half of the shortfall comes from an unresolved V gene, and the cause of the rest is unknown. The sample data list 150,000 to 170,000 clones, and roughly four fifths of these were observed just once. In total, the top ten clones hold 9.5% to 13% of the sample. The sample comprised peripheral blood. These receptors originate from an older woman with COVID-19, enrolled during active disease.

The chain is built from TRBV11-2 and TRBJ2-3; D remains ambiguous. This CDR3 is 15 amino acids long. The germline gives CDR1 SGHAT, CDR2 FQNNGV. V lost 0 bases and J 3 bases, leaving 10 bases between the germline ends. CDR3 loop: CASSLDVSRTDTQYF. In DNA, the CDR3 is TGTGCCAGCAGCTTAGATGTGAGCAGGACAGATACGCAGTATTTT.

On this clone itself: The identical CDR3 is also encoded by other nucleotide sequences in the sample. The genes are TRBV18 and TRBJ1-4; 8 bases fit TRBD1. This CDR3 has 14 residues. CDR1 is KGHSH, CDR2 LQKENI, per germline. Trimming took 2 bases from V and 5 from J; bases not matched to a gene: 1. CDR3 DNA: TGTGCCAGCTCACCAGACAGGGGAAATGAAAAACTGTTTTTT. This codes for CASSPDRGNEKLFF.

The gene calls are TRBV19 and TRBJ1-4; 7 nucleotides agree with TRBD1. Germline CDR1 reads LNHDA; CDR2 reads SQIVND (reference sequence). With V trimmed by 2 bases and J by 5 bases, 11 bases remained unmatched. CDR3 length: 17 amino acids. The CDR3 DNA reads as TGTGCCAGTAGTATAAGGATTCGGGGACAGTCAAATGAAAAACTGTTTTTT. As protein: CASSIRIRGQSNEKLFF.

V is TRBV6-4 and J is TRBJ2-3; 7 nucleotides line up with TRBD1. V lost 6 bases to trimming and J lost 4 bases; unmatched junction nucleotides: 13. The germline V gene encodes CDR1 MRHNA and CDR2 SNTAGT. The CDR3 has 16 residues. The CDR3 loop is CASSATPGGNSDTQYF. The CDR3 DNA follows: TGTGCCAGCAGCGCGACCCCAGGGGGAAACTCAGATACGCAGTATTTT.

This clone was counted a single time. The chain links TRBV7-3 to TRBJ2-1; possible D gene TRBD2, 5 bases. Germline V CDR1 and CDR2: SGHTA, FQGTGA. Trimming took 0 bases from V and 2 from J, leaving 11 bases between them. The CDR3 has 16 residues. CDR3 sequence: CASSLTTRVPYNEQFF. For the CDR3, the DNA is TGTGCCAGCAGCTTAACGACGCGGGTCCCCTACAATGAGCAGTTCTTC.

The rearrangement links TRBV2 to TRBJ2-3, with D possibly TRBD1 on 5 matching bases. The CDR3 has 12 residues. Trimming cost V 6 bases and J 9 bases, with 13 bases left between them. Germline V lookup: CDR1 SNHLY, CDR2 FYNNEI. CDR3 sequence (DNA): TGTGCCAGCAGGCGACAGAGTGGCACGCAGTATTTT. This gives the protein CASRRQSGTQYF.

The chain combines TRBV6-5 with TRBJ1-2; no firm D call. This CDR3 contains 10 residues. Trimming stripped 6 bases from V and 7 bases from J, with 6 bases between. The germline CDR1 and CDR2 sequences are MNHEY and SVGAGI. CDR3 residues: CASRASGYTF. CDR3 sequence (DNA): TGTGCCAGCAGGGCTTCTGGCTACACCTTC.

The chain joins TRBV29-1 to TRBJ2-4; 7 bases are a match to TRBD2. The germline V gene encodes CDR1 SQVTM and CDR2 ANQGSEA. V shed 4 bases and J 5 bases; nucleotides not matched to a gene: 2. The CDR3 is 12 amino acids. The DNA of the CDR3 is TGCAGCGTTGGGGAGGGCCAAAACATTCAGTACTTC. Translation: CSVGEGQNIQYF. The full variable domain, with the rest looked up from reference TRBV29-1 and TRBJ2-4, is SAVISQKPSRDICQRGTSLTIQCQVDSQVTMMFWYRQQPGQSLTLIATANQGSEATYESGFVIDKFPISRPNLTFSTLTVSNMSPEDSSIYLCSVGEGQNIQYFGAGTRLSVL.

The genes are TRBV9 and TRBJ1-2; TRBD1 aligns across 8 bases. Germline V CDR1 and CDR2: SGDLS, YYNGEE. Trimming cost V 1 base and J 5 bases; bases outside gene matches: 7. This CDR3 spans 15 amino acids. In DNA form, the CDR3 reads TGTGCCAGCAGCGTACAGGGGGCGATGGGATATGGCTACACCTTC. This gives the protein CASSVQGAMGYGYTF.

The chain recombines TRBV12-3 or TRBV12-4 with TRBJ1-2; weak D call: TRBD1 (5 bases). V was pared by 3 bases and J by 10 bases, with 12 bases between. CDR3 size: 12 residues. CDR3 sequence (DNA): TGTGCCAGCAGTTTGAAAGGACATCTCTACACCTTC. Protein product: CASSLKGHLYTF.

The V and J genes are TRBV11-3 and TRBJ1-1; D is perhaps TRBD1 (6 bases). Germline V gene sequence: CDR1 SGHNT, CDR2 YENEEA. The V end lost 1 base, the J end lost 1 base, and 10 bases lay between the germline ends. CDR3 length equals 15 residues. CDR3 region: CASSLGGGANTEAFF. DNA of the CDR3: TGTGCCAGCAGCTTAGGTGGGGGCGCGAACACTGAAGCTTTCTTT. The whole variable domain, filled in from reference TRBV11-3 and TRBJ1-1, reads EAGVVQSPRYKIIEKKQPVAFWCNPISGHNTLYWYLQNLGQGPELLIRYENEEAVDDSQLPKDRFSAERLKGVDSTLKIQPAELGDSAVYLCASSLGGGANTEAFFGQGTRLTVV.

The chain carries TRBV25-1 and TRBJ1-1; D unclear. Per the germline V gene, CDR1 is MGHDK and CDR2 is SYGVNS. This CDR3 comprises 14 residues. Trimming took off 5 bases at V and 3 bases at J, with 13 bases between the two ends. This chain's CDR3 is CASSPQAGYTEAFF. The CDR3 coding sequence is TGTGCCAGCAGTCCCCAGGCGGGTTACACTGAAGCTTTCTTT.

The chain carries TRBV6-4 and TRBJ2-3; TRBD1 agrees at 8 bases. CDR1 is MRHNA and CDR2 is SNTAGT in the germline V gene. V lost 9 bases to trimming and J lost 6 bases; unmatched junction nucleotides: 8. The CDR3 is 13 residues long. CDR3 loop: CASGSGGPDTQYF. The CDR3 DNA reads as TGTGCCAGTGGGTCAGGGGGCCCGGATACGCAGTATTTT.

This clone turned up a few times. The chain employs TRBV7-3 and TRBJ1-1; D remains unclear. Germline CDR1 SGHTA, CDR2 FQGTGA. This CDR3 has 13 amino acids. Trimming took 6 bases from V and 6 from J, leaving 14 bases between them. CDR3 bases: TGTGCCAGCAGGTTGACACTTGGTGCTGAAGCTTTCTTT. Protein product: CASRLTLGAEAFF. The whole variable domain, remainder taken from reference TRBV7-3 and TRBJ1-1, is GAGVSQTPSNKVTEKGKYVELRCDPISGHTALYWYRQSLGQGPEFLIYFQGTGAADDSGLPNDRFFAVRPEGSVSTLKIQRTERGDSAVYLCASRLTLGAEAFFGQGTRLTVV.

The chain is built from TRBV5-1 and TRBJ1-1; the D gene is possibly TRBD1 (5 bases). CDR3 length: 14 amino acids. CDR1 SGHRS and CDR2 YFSETQ come from the germline V gene. V was shortened by 3 bases and J by 1 base, with 10 bases between the two germline ends. In DNA form, the CDR3 reads TGCGCCAGCAGCTCAGGGCCTCGGAACACTGAAGCTTTCTTT. It specifies CASSSGPRNTEAFF.

The gene calls are TRBV9 and TRBJ1-1; D may be TRBD1 (5 bases). Germline values: CDR1 SGDLS, CDR2 YYNGEE. Trimming cost V 4 bases and J 4 bases, with 17 bases left between them. The CDR3 is made up of 15 amino acids. The CDR3 here is CASSQYSGGGTEAFF. The CDR3 coding sequence is TGTGCCAGCAGCCAATATTCGGGGGGGGGCACTGAAGCTTTCTTT.

The rearrangement uses TRBV6-6 and TRBJ1-2, with TRBD1 matching over 10 bases. V lost 7 bases to trimming and J lost 7 bases; unmatched junction nucleotides: 6. The CDR3 spans 13 residues. CDR1 MNHNY and CDR2 SVGAGI come from the germline V gene (reference sequence). The CDR3 region has the DNA TGTGCCAGCAATATTGACAGGGGGCCTGGCTACACCTTC. As protein: CASNIDRGPGYTF.

Worth noting for this clone: The same CDR3 arises from other DNA sequences in this sample as well. This chain links TRBV14 with TRBJ2-7, with a tentative D call TRBD2 (6 bases). The CDR3 is 13 residues long. V lost 0 bases and J lost 4, with 7 bases in between. Germline V CDR1 and CDR2: SGHDN, FVKESK. The CDR3 DNA reads as TGTGCCAGCAGCCAAGACCGGGGGTACGAGCAGTACTTC. It specifies CASSQDRGYEQYF.

This chain joins TRBV5-1 and TRBJ1-6; TRBD1 might be the D (6 bases). The CDR3 contains 16 residues. V lost 4 bases to trimming and J lost 2 bases, with 13 bases between them. The germline CDR1 and CDR2 sequences are SGHRS and YFSETQ. The CDR3, as DNA: TGCGCCAGCAGCACGCAGGGGTTCGCCTATAATTCACCCCTCCACTTT. It specifies CASSTQGFAYNSPLHF.

The rearrangement links TRBV5-1 to TRBJ2-2; the match to TRBD2 covers 11 bases. V shed 4 bases, J shed 2 bases, and the junction held 4 bases outside the gene matches. The CDR3 is made up of 16 amino acids. Germline CDR1 reads SGHRS; CDR2 reads YFSETQ. The CDR3 loop is CASSTGLAVNTGELFF. The CDR3 region has the DNA TGCGCCAGCAGCACGGGACTAGCGGTTAACACCGGGGAGCTGTTTTTT.

The CDR3 reads CASSSYTVRYF. Written as DNA, the CDR3 is TGTGCCAGCAGCTCCTATACAGTGCGGTACTTC. The gene calls are TRBV7-9 and TRBJ2-7; D gene uncertain. This CDR3 is built from 11 residues. CDR1 is SEHNR, CDR2 FQNEAQ, per germline (reference sequence). The V end lost 4 bases, the J end lost 12 bases, and 13 bases lay between the germline ends.